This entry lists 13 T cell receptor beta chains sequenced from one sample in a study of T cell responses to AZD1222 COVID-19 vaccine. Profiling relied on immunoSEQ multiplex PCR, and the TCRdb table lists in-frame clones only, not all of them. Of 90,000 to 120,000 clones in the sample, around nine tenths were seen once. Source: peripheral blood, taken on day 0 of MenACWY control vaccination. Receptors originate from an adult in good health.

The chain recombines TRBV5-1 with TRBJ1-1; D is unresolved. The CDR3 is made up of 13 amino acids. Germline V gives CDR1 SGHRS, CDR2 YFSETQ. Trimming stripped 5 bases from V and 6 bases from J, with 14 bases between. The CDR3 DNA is TGCGCCAGCAGAACGGAGGGCGGGTCTGAAGCTTTCTTT. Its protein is CASRTEGGSEAFF.

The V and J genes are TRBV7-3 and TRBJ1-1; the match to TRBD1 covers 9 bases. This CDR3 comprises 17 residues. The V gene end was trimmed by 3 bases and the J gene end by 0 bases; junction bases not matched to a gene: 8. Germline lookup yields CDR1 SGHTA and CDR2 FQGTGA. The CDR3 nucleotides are TGTGCCAGCAGCTTGTTCGGACAGGGGAGGATGAACACTGAAGCTTTCTTT. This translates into CASSLFGQGRMNTEAFF. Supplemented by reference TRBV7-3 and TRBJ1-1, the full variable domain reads GAGVSQTPSNKVTEKGKYVELRCDPISGHTALYWYRQSLGQGPEFLIYFQGTGAADDSGLPNDRFFAVRPEGSVSTLKIQRTERGDSAVYLCASSLFGQGRMNTEAFFGQGTRLTVV.

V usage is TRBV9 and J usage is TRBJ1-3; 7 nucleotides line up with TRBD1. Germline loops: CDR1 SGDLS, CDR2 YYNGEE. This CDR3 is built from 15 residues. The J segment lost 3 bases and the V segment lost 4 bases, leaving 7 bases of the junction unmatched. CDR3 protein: CASSIEGAHGNTIYF. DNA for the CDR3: TGTGCCAGCAGCATTGAGGGGGCGCATGGAAACACCATATATTTT.

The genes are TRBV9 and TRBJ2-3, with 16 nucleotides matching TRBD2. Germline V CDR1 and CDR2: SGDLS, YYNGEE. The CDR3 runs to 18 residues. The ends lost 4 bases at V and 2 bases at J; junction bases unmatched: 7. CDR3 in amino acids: CASSPGTSGGASTDTQYF. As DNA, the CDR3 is TGTGCCAGCAGCCCCGGGACTAGCGGGGGGGCGTCCACAGATACGCAGTATTTT.

The CDR3: CASSHPDRDEETQYF. The CDR3 DNA is TGTGCCAGCAGCCATCCGGACAGGGATGAAGAGACCCAGTACTTC. The chain uses TRBV3-1 (or the pseudogene TRBV3-2) and TRBJ2-5, with 8 bases aligning to TRBD1. In germline, CDR1 is LGHDT, CDR2 YNNKEL (reference sequence). CDR3 length: 15 amino acids. The V gene end was trimmed by 3 bases and the J gene end by 3 bases; junction bases not matched to a gene: 6.

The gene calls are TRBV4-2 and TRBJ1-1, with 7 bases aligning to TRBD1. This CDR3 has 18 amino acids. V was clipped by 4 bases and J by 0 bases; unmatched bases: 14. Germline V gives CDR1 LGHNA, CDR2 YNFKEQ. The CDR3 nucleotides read TGTGCCAGCAGCCGCCTATGGGACAGTCGGACCATGAACACTGAAGCTTTCTTT. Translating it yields CASSRLWDSRTMNTEAFF.

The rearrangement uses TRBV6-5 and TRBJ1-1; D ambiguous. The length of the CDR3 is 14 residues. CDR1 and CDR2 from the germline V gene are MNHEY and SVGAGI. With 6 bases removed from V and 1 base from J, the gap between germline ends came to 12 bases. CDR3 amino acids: CASSKLDRNTEAFF. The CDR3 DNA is TGTGCCAGCAGCAAACTGGACCGGAACACTGAAGCTTTCTTT.

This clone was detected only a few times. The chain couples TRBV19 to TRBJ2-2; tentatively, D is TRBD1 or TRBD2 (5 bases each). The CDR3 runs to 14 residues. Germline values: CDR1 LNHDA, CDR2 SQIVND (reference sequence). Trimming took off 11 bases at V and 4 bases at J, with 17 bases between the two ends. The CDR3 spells CASNRGIGTGELFF. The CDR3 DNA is TGTGCCTCGAACCGGGGCATCGGCACCGGGGAGCTGTTTTTT.

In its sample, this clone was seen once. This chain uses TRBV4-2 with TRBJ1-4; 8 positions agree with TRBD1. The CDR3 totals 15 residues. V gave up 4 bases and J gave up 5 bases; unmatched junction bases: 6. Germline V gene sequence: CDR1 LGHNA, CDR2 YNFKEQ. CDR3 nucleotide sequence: TGTGCCAGCAGCCCCCGGAGGGACAGGAATGAAAAACTGTTTTTT. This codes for CASSPRRDRNEKLFF.

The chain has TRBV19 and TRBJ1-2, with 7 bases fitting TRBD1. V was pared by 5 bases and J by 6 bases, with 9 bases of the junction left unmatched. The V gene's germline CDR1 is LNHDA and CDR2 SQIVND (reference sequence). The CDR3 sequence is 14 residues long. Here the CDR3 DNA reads TGTGCCAGTAGTCAAGCCCATACAGGGGATGGCTACACCTTC. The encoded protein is CASSQAHTGDGYTF.

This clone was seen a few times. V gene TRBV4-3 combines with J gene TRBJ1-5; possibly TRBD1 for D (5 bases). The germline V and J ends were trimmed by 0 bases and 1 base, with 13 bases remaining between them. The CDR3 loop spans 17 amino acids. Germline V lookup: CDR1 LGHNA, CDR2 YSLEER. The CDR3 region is CASSQDGAQGSNQPQHF. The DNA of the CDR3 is TGCGCCAGCAGCCAAGATGGGGCCCAGGGCAGCAATCAGCCCCAGCATTTT.

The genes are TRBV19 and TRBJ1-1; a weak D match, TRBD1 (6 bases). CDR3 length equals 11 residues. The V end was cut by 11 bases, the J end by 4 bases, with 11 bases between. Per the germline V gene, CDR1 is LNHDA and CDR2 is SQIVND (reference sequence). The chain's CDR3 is CAGARGTEAFF. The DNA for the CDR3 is TGTGCCGGGGCCAGGGGCACTGAAGCTTTCTTT.

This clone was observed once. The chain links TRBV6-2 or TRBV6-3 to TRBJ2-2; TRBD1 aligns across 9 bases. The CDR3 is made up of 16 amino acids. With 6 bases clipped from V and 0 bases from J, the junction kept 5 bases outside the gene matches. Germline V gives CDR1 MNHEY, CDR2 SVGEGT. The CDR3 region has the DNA TGTGCCAGCAGCCACAGGGGGCCCCCGAACACCGGGGAGCTGTTTTTT. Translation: CASSHRGPPNTGELFF.